One T cell receptor (beta chain) is described in this entry. It has no known antigen specificity. No base quality values were provided; no much bigger clone lies one nucleotide off. The data were taken from a study of T cell responses to AZD1222 COVID-19 vaccine (dated by TCRdb to 2020 to 2023). About the study as a whole: AZD1222 recipients with second doses at about 4 weeks or about 12 weeks were pooled, because spike-specific TCR depth and breadth did not differ between schedules. A total of 233 trial participants underwent TCR sequencing, of whom about 210 had received two doses of AZD1222 and some 25 had received two doses of the MenACWY control vaccine. Trial participants were enrolled by age into 18-55, 56-69 and 70-plus year subgroups, with around 150, 28 and 57 TCR-sequenced participants respectively. Overall study outcomes, separate from this receptor: A significant rise in spike-specific TCR breadth and depth was observed after two AZD1222 doses relative to day 0 and relative to MenACWY recipients. No day 14 peak-response samples were available, so repertoires were characterized only after the peak T cell response. In the small 56-69-year group, the increase in depth fell short of significance, most likely because of low power. Only five or six AZD1222 recipients were SARS-CoV-2 seropositive at baseline, limiting conclusions about previously exposed vaccinees. The vaccine-associated CD4 TCRs covered the entire spike protein, and the dominant responses fell in regions 160-218 and 743-854. Nearly half of unique spike-specific TCRs reportedly recognized epitopes outside regions mutated in the B.1.351 and B.1.1.7 variants. Participants were mostly white British, with more females than males. The authors suggested clonal diversity may have been underestimated.

The CDR3 regions of human TCRbeta chains were analyzed by immunosequencing. In the original analysis: Repertoire TCRs were matched against a reference library of SARS-CoV-2-specific TCRs generated with the MIRA antigen-specificity platform. Breadth was defined as the fraction of unique TCRs that were SARS-CoV-2-associated, and depth was defined as the fraction of total T cells that were SARS-CoV-2-associated. Using the MIRA data, each spike-specific TCR was mapped to the spike region that the TCR reacts to and placed in a CD4 or CD8 class. Log10-transformed breadth and depth values were compared by one-way ANOVA with Sidak's multiple comparisons tests. TCRdb took over this immuneACCESS table, retaining in-frame rearrangements with V and J assigned. Such tables are incomplete; in checked studies, under half of the missing clones stem from an unresolved V gene, and the remainder is unexplained. The D gene and trimming were derived from the DNA, and the V and J assignments and clone size from that table. The sample data list 100,000 to 150,000 clones, and about nine tenths of these were observed just once. The ten largest clones take up more than 20% of the sample.

V and J lose 3 bases and 12 bases, and a span of 15 bases separates them. CDR1 LNHDA and CDR2 SQIVND are derived from the germline V gene (reference sequence). The CDR3 runs 13 amino acids, cysteine and phenylalanine included. The only DNA kept is the CDR3, 39 bases in frame from the first base. Explained via the paper, the time point label denotes: baseline before first vaccination. The vaccinee samples were drawn from two UK trials, COV001 and COV002, one of which was a single-blind randomized controlled phase 2/3 trial testing AZD1222 (ChAdOx1 nCoV-19) in healthy adults. Trial participant PBMC samples were collected at day 0 and day 28 after the second dose for TCRbeta chain sequencing.

The receptor's source is an adult in good health. This material consisted of peripheral blood, taken on day 0 of AZD1222 vaccination. This chain is built from TRBV19 and TRBJ2-1; TRBD2 is a possible D gene, resting on 5 matching bases. The CDR3 in this case is CASSMTKGEGQFF. At the DNA level, the sequence is TGTGCCAGTAGTATGACCAAAGGAGAGGGGCAGTTCTTC.